The T cell receptor beta chain under discussion was sequenced for a study of T cells in Graves' hyperthyroidism and ophthalmopathy. Study results and caveats: Ophthalmopathy was predicted by the model a median of around 5.9 months ahead of onset.

Regions amplified from RNA transcripts were the TCR beta CDR3 regions. Researchers ran a first-round RT-PCR on the TCR CDR3 using the HTBI primer set. TCRdb recomputed calls from the multiplex PCR reads with MiXCR, one row per CDR3 protein. Counted here are about 600,000 distinct CDR3 sequences, about 14% occurring once; the ten biggest clones make up roughly 7.1%. As regards this clonotype: Its antigen is unidentified.

Trimming took 4 bases from V and 6 from J, leaving 11 bases between them. Germline V gives CDR1 SGDLS, CDR2 YYNGEE. CDR3 length: 13 residues. Investigators excluded patients with uncontrolled infection, other autoimmune disease, pregnancy or lactation. Sample: blood. This TCR was recovered from a woman under 30 with Graves' ophthalmopathy. The rearrangement joins TRBV9 to TRBJ2-1, with no clear D. CDR3 loop: CASSRDTFNEQFF. CDR3 DNA: TGTGCCAGCAGCCGAGACACTTTCAATGAGCAGTTCTTC.